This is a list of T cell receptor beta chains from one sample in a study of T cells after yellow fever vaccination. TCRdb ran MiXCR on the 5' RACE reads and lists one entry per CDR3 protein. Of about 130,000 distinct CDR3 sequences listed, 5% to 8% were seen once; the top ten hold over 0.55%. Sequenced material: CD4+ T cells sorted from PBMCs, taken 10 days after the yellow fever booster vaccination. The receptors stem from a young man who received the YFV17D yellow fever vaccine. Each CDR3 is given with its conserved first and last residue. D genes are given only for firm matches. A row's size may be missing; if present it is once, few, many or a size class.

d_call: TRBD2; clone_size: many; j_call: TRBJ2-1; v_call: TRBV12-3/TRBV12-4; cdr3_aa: CASSSPKRGFGNEQFF; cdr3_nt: TGTGCCAGCAGTAGTCCAAAGCGGGGATTTGGCAATGAGCAGTTCTTC
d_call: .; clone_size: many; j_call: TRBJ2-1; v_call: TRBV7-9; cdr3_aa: CASSLGGTTHNEQFF; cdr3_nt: TGTGCCAGCAGCTTAGGAGGGACCACCCACAATGAGCAGTTCTTC
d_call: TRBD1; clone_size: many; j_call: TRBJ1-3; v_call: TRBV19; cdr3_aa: CASSQDGQGGNTIYF; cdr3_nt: TGTGCCAGTAGCCAGGATGGACAGGGCGGAAACACCATATATTTT
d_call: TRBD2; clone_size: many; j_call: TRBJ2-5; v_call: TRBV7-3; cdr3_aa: CASSLAGTSETQYF; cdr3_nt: TGTGCCAGCAGCTTAGCCGGGACTAGCGAGACCCAGTACTTC
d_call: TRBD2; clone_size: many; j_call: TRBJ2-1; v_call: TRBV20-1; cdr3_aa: CSAGMTGLADSYNEQFF; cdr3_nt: TGCAGTGCTGGAATGACAGGACTAGCGGATTCCTACAATGAGCAGTTCTTC
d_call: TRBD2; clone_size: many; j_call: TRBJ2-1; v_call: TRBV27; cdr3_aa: CASKPGLAIFQFF; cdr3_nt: TGTGCCAGCAAGCCGGGACTAGCGATTTTCCAGTTCTTC
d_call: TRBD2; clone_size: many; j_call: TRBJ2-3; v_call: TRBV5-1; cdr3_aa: CASSSLPRLASLTDTQYF; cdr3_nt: TGCGCCAGCAGCTCCCTGCCCCGACTAGCCTCTCTCACAGATACGCAGTATTTT
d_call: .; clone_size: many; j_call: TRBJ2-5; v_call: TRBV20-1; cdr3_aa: CSARDSQETQYF; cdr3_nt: TGCAGTGCTAGAGATTCCCAAGAGACCCAGTACTTC
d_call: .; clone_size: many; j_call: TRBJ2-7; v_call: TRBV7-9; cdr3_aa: CASSFGAYEQYF; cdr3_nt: TGTGCCAGCAGCTTCGGGGCCTACGAGCAGTACTTC
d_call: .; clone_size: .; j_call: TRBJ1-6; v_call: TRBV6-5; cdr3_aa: CASSQSSYNSPLHF; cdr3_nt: TGTGCCAGCAGCCAAAGCTCCTATAATTCACCCCTCCACTTT
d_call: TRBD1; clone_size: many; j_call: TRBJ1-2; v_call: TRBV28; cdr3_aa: CASSLSAQGQYGYTF; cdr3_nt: TGTGCCAGCAGTTTATCGGCACAGGGACAGTATGGCTACACCTTC
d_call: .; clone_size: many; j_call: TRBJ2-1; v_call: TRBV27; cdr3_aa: CASSRRGDKYNEQFF; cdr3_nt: TGTGCCAGCAGTAGGAGGGGGGATAAGTACAATGAGCAGTTCTTC
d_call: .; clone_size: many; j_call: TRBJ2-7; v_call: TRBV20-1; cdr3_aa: CSAWKGHMSSYEQYF; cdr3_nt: TGCAGTGCCTGGAAAGGCCACATGAGCTCCTACGAGCAGTACTTC
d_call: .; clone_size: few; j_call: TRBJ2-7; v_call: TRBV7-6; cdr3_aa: CASSLARLGSYEQYF; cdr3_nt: TGTGCCAGCAGCTTAGCGCGGCTAGGCTCCTACGAGCAGTACTTC
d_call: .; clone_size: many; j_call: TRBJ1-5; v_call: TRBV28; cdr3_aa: CASVVTGHPSPNQPQHF; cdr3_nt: TGTGCCAGCGTTGTGACAGGTCATCCTTCACCGAATCAGCCCCAGCATTTT
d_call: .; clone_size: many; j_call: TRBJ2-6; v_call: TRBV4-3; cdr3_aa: CASSQGAGGANVLTF; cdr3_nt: TGCGCCAGCAGCCAAGGAGCCGGGGGGGCCAACGTCCTGACTTTC
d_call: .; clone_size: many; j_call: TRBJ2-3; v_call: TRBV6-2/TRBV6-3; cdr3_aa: CASRPTGGATDTQYF; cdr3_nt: TGTGCCAGCAGACCTACGGGGGGCGCAACAGATACGCAGTATTTT
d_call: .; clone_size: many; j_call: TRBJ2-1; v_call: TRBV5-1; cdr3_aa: CASRDPGSSYNEQFF; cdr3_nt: TGCGCCAGCAGGGACCCAGGCAGCTCCTACAATGAGCAGTTCTTC
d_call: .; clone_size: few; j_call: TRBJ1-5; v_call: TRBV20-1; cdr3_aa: CSASSHRGIQPQHF; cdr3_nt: TGCAGTGCTAGTTCCCATAGAGGAATTCAGCCCCAGCATTTT
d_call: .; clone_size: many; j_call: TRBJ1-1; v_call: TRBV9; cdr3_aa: CASSLGQLFTEAFF; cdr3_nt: TGTGCCAGCAGCCTCGGACAGCTCTTCACTGAAGCTTTCTTT
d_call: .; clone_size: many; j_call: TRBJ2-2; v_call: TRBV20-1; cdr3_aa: CSARNFANTGELFF; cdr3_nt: TGCAGTGCTCGAAACTTCGCGAACACCGGGGAGCTGTTTTTT
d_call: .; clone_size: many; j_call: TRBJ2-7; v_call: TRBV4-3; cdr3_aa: CASSQEIGRQGYEQYF; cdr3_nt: TGCGCCAGCAGCCAAGAGATAGGTCGGCAGGGGTACGAGCAGTACTTC
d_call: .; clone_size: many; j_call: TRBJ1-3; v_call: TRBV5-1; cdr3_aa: CASSPGGSGNTIYF; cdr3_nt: TGCGCCAGCAGCCCCGGGGGCTCTGGAAACACCATATATTTT
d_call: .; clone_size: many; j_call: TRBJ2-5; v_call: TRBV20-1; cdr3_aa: CSAPRLQSQETQYF; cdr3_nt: TGCAGTGCTCCCCGCTTGCAGTCCCAAGAGACCCAGTACTTC
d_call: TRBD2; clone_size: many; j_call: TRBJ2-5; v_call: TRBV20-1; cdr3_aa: CSARDRLAGDRETQYF; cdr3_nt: TGCAGTGCTAGAGACCGTCTAGCGGGAGACCGAGAGACCCAGTACTTC
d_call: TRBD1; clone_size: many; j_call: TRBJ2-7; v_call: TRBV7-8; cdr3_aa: CASSLADRVFSYEQYF; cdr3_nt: TGTGCCAGCAGCTTAGCTGACAGGGTATTCTCCTACGAGCAGTACTTC
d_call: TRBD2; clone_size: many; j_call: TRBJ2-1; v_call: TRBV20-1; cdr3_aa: CSAGGGLAGVVEQFF; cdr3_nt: TGCAGTGCTGGGGGCGGACTAGCGGGAGTGGTTGAGCAGTTCTTC
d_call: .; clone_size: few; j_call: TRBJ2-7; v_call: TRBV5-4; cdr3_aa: CASSFRNEQYF; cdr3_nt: TGTGCCAGCAGCTTCAGGAACGAGCAGTACTTC